This entry lists 2 T cell receptor beta chains sequenced from one sample in a study of T cell responses to AZD1222 COVID-19 vaccine. Sequencing was performed with immunoSEQ multiplex PCR; in TCRdb, only in-frame clones are kept and a portion is missing. The data show fewer than 90,000 clones, with over 75% seen just once and 5.5% held by the top ten. This sample comprised peripheral blood, obtained 28 days after the second AZD1222 dose. The receptors stem from an adult who received the AZD1222 COVID-19 vaccine.

This sequence joins TRBV18 and TRBJ1-1; 9 nucleotides line up with TRBD1. V dropped 3 bases and J dropped 4; count of bases not matched to a gene: 6. CDR3 size: 15 residues. Germline V CDR1 and CDR2: KGHSH, LQKENI. The CDR3 here is CASSPARGQGTEAFF. CDR3 DNA sequence: TGTGCCAGCTCACCCGCCCGGGGACAGGGCACTGAAGCTTTCTTT.

This chain uses TRBV5-5 with TRBJ1-2, with D unclear. Germline CDR1 SGHKS, CDR2 YYEKEE (reference sequence). The CDR3 sequence is 14 residues long. V was cut by 0 bases and J by 8 bases, with 14 bases left in between. Here the CDR3 reads CASSLEYPPGGYTF. CDR3 nucleotide sequence: TGTGCCAGCAGCTTGGAGTACCCACCGGGGGGCTACACCTTC.